This T cell receptor beta chain is drawn from a study of blood T cells in healthy people across ages. Germline V CDR1 and CDR2: LGHNA, YSLEER. CDR3 length: 16 residues. A J-beta primer mix and a sample-barcoded 5' primer were used in a second PCR of roughly 7 to 12 cycles. Samples each returned at least 3 million CDR3-containing paired-end reads. Using its own MiXCR run on the 5' RACE reads, TCRdb lists one record per CDR3 protein. In the table there are 1.5 million to 2 million distinct CDR3 sequences, approximately 28% of which are singletons. General study points: Per-million-T-cell TCR beta diversity fell roughly linearly with age.

Remarks on this clonotype: The target antigen is unknown.

This sequence was found in a woman aged 30 to 39 in good health. The sample was blood. The chain couples TRBV4-3 to TRBJ2-1; 7 nucleotides align to TRBD1. Near its end, the DNA agrees better with TRBJ2-7, so the J call may be wrong. CDR3 sequence: CASSQDQGVSYNEQYF. In DNA, the CDR3 is TGCGCCAGCAGCCAAGATCAGGGGGTCTCCTACAATGAGCAGTACTTC.